The 27 T cell receptor beta chains below come from one sample, sequenced in a study of blood T cells in healthy people across ages. The second PCR ran roughly 6 to 11 cycles with a sample-barcoded 5' primer and J-beta primers. TCRdb re-derived calls from the 5' RACE reads in MiXCR, one entry per CDR3 protein. This sample has about 1.1 million distinct CDR3 sequences, with 30% to 40% found just once. The sequenced sample consisted of blood. The source is a man aged 18-30 years in good health.

This clonotype turned up a few times. The rearrangement uses TRBV4-3 and TRBJ2-3; D is unclear. CDR3 length: 16 residues. Deletions cut 0 bases from V and 4 bases from J, with 14 bases between. Germline CDR1 LGHNA, CDR2 YSLEER. In DNA form, the CDR3 reads TGCGCCAGCAGCCAAGATAGGATTACGGGCCCAGATACGCAGTATTTT. Its protein is CASSQDRITGPDTQYF.

This clonotype has more than one count but fewer than ten. The chain has TRBV12-3 or TRBV12-4 and TRBJ2-3, with 11 bases lining up with TRBD2. V lost 3 bases and J lost 1; bases outside the gene matches: 9. The CDR3 totals 18 residues. CDR3 sequence reads: CASSFDRLAGTRTDTQYF. CDR3 DNA sequence: TGTGCCAGCAGTTTCGATCGACTAGCGGGGACCCGCACAGATACGCAGTATTTT.

A few counts support this clonotype. The genes are TRBV11-2 and TRBJ2-3, with D perhaps assigned TRBD1 or TRBD2 (5 bases each). V was pared by 3 bases and J by 1 base, with 14 bases between. The V gene's germline CDR1 is SGHAT and CDR2 FQNNGV. The CDR3 sequence is 16 residues long. The CDR3 protein is CASSFRLGVRTDTQYF. The DNA for the CDR3 is TGTGCCAGCAGCTTCCGTTTGGGGGTGCGCACAGATACGCAGTATTTT.

The chain has TRBV7-6 and TRBJ1-6; D unclear. Per germline, CDR1 SGHVS and CDR2 FNYEAQ. The V end lost 2 bases, the J end lost 1 base, and 12 bases lay between the germline ends. This CDR3 is built from 17 residues. CDR3 DNA sequence: TGTGCCAGCAGCTTAATAGCGGGGAATTCCTATAATTCACCCCTCCACTTT. It encodes CASSLIAGNSYNSPLHF.

This clonotype was observed a few times. The V and J genes are TRBV12-3 or TRBV12-4 and TRBJ1-1; D ambiguous. This CDR3 contains 14 residues. With 5 bases removed from V and 3 bases from J, the gap between germline ends came to 13 bases. The CDR3 protein is CASSPRVDHTEAFF. In DNA form, the CDR3 reads TGTGCCAGCAGTCCTCGGGTAGACCACACTGAAGCTTTCTTT.

The chain joins TRBV6-1 to TRBJ1-1; 7 bases fit TRBD1. This CDR3 is built from 15 residues. Germline V gives CDR1 MNHNS, CDR2 SASEGT. V trimming: 4 bases; J trimming: 4 bases; junction bases outside the gene matches: 9. CDR3: CASSVQGWGGTEAFF. In DNA form, the CDR3 reads TGTGCCAGCAGTGTACAGGGGTGGGGAGGCACTGAAGCTTTCTTT.

This clonotype was seen at least ten times. This chain uses TRBV7-2 with TRBJ2-3; 7 bases fit TRBD2. The germline V gene encodes CDR1 SGHTA and CDR2 FQGNSA. This CDR3 has 15 amino acids. V was pared by 5 bases and J by 1 base, with 6 bases of the junction left unmatched. The CDR3 spells CASSNQRGGTDTQYF. The CDR3 DNA reads as TGTGCCAGCAGCAACCAGCGGGGCGGCACAGATACGCAGTATTTT.

The rearrangement uses TRBV4-3 and TRBJ1-4; 8 positions match TRBD1. V gave up 0 bases and J gave up 4 bases; unmatched junction bases: 4. Germline-derived CDR1 and CDR2 are LGHNA and YSLEER. This CDR3 is built from 16 residues. The CDR3: CASSQDRGPINEKLFF. CDR3 nucleotides: TGCGCCAGCAGCCAAGACAGGGGGCCCATTAATGAAAAACTGTTTTTT.

The chain combines TRBV4-3 with TRBJ1-1; D is perhaps TRBD1 (5 bases). Trimming pared 2 bases from V and 2 bases from J, leaving 12 bases between. CDR3 length equals 15 residues. The V gene's germline CDR1 is LGHNA and CDR2 YSLEER. Written as DNA, the CDR3 is TGCGCCAGCAGCCAATACTTGACAGTTAACACTGAAGCTTTCTTT. Protein: CASSQYLTVNTEAFF.

V is TRBV27 and J is TRBJ2-7; D could derive from TRBD1 or TRBD2 (5 bases each). CDR3 length: 16 amino acids. The germline V gene has CDR1 MNHEY and CDR2 SMNVEV (reference sequence). Trimming shortened V by 0 bases and J by 0 bases, and 12 bases separated the two germline ends. The CDR3, as DNA: TGTGCCAGCAGTTTATCTTGGTGGGGGAGCTCCTACGAGCAGTACTTC. Amino acids: CASSLSWWGSSYEQYF.

This clonotype was observed once. For the CDR3, the DNA is TGTGCCAGCAGTTCTTTATCAGGCACAGATACGCAGTATTTT. Its translation: CASSSLSGTDTQYF. This chain connects TRBV7-9 to TRBJ2-3; D is unclear. Trimming took 6 bases from V and 1 from J, leaving 11 bases between them. The CDR3 consists of 14 residues. Germline V gene data show CDR1 as SEHNR and CDR2 as FQNEAQ (reference sequence).

The chain combines TRBV4-1 with TRBJ1-2; 7 bases map to TRBD1. Germline-derived CDR1 and CDR2 are MGHRA and YSYEKL. CDR3 length equals 20 residues. Losses at the gene ends were 0 bases for V and 4 bases for J; bases not matched to a gene: 20. DNA of the CDR3: TGCGCCAGCAGCCAAGATCAAACGCGGGACAGTAATTCGGCCCTCTATGGCTACACCTTC. Its translation: CASSQDQTRDSNSALYGYTF.

This chain links TRBV28 with TRBJ1-2; 7 bases are a match to TRBD1. Germline values: CDR1 MDHEN, CDR2 SYDVKM. The CDR3 runs to 14 residues. The trim removed 10 bases at V and 0 bases at J, leaving 8 bases unmatched. The CDR3 here is CANRPGQTNYGYTF. For the CDR3, the DNA is TGTGCCAACCGACCGGGACAGACTAACTATGGCTACACCTTC.

This chain links TRBV20-1 with TRBJ1-1; D gene uncertain. From germline, CDR1 is DFQATT and CDR2 SNEGSKA (reference sequence). The V end lost 6 bases, the J end lost 3 bases, and 14 bases lay between the germline ends. The CDR3 consists of 13 residues. Written as DNA, the CDR3 is TGCAGTGCGGAGGCGCGCGGGGACACTGAAGCTTTCTTT. Protein: CSAEARGDTEAFF.

The rearrangement joins TRBV9 to TRBJ1-1; 8 nucleotides agree with TRBD1. The CDR3 spans 15 residues. Unmatched junction bases numbered 6, after V lost 0 bases and J lost 5 bases. Per the germline V gene, CDR1 is SGDLS and CDR2 is YYNGEE. In nucleotides, the CDR3 is TGTGCCAGCAGCGTAGCCGCAGGGGGCAGGACTGAAGCTTTCTTT. Translation gives CASSVAAGGRTEAFF.

This clonotype was seen only a few times. V and J are TRBV20-1 and TRBJ1-2; D might be TRBD1 (5 bases). The CDR3 is made up of 13 amino acids. Looked up from germline, CDR1 is DFQATT and CDR2 is SNEGSKA (reference sequence). The V and J ends lost 3 bases and 3 bases respectively, with 11 bases between them. CDR3 DNA: TGCAGTGCTAGCCAGGGCTTGGACTATGGCTACACCTTC. Protein: CSASQGLDYGYTF.

This clonotype came up a few times. This chain joins TRBV5-1 and TRBJ2-1, with D possibly TRBD1 on 6 matching bases. The CDR3 consists of 14 residues. Deletions cut 2 bases from V and 1 base from J, with 7 bases between. Germline loops: CDR1 SGHRS, CDR2 YFSETQ. The chain's CDR3 is CASSFGQSYNEQFF. CDR3 coding DNA: TGCGCCAGCAGCTTCGGACAGTCCTACAATGAGCAGTTCTTC.

About this clonotype itself: This may arise from a read error, as a much more abundant clone is one base away. J is TRBJ2-3 and V is TRBV12-3 or TRBV12-4; D is perhaps TRBD2 (6 bases). The length of the CDR3 is 12 residues. The CDR3 region is CTSSLSGRTQYF. CDR3 nucleotides: TGTACCAGCAGTTTATCGGGGAGGACGCAGTATTTT.

A word on this clonotype: Just one base apart from a much larger clone, this may be a read error. The chain is built from TRBV20-1 and TRBJ2-5; D is perhaps TRBD2 (6 bases). The CDR3 sequence is 14 residues long. Germline V gives CDR1 DFQATT, CDR2 SNEGSKA (reference sequence). The germline V and J ends were trimmed by 2 bases and 11 bases, with 21 bases remaining between them. The CDR3 DNA sequence: TGCAGTGCTAGACGCGGGATCGGTCGTAATGAGCAGTACTTC. Translating gives CSARRGIGRNEQYF.

V gene TRBV29-1 combines with J gene TRBJ2-3, with D perhaps being TRBD1 or TRBD2 (7 bases each). CDR3 length: 18 amino acids. The germline V gene encodes CDR1 SQVTM and CDR2 ANQGSEA. V was shortened by 1 base and J by 0 bases, with 20 bases between the two germline ends. CDR3 in amino acids: CSVEVRQGGTPSTDTQYF. In DNA form, the CDR3 reads TGCAGCGTTGAAGTGAGGCAGGGGGGGACTCCTAGCACAGATACGCAGTATTTT.

This rearrangement joins TRBV7-9 to TRBJ2-1; 7 nucleotides match TRBD2. This CDR3 region has 18 residues. V dropped 2 bases and J dropped 3; count of bases not matched to a gene: 13. CDR1 is SEHNR and CDR2 is FQNEAQ in the germline V gene (reference sequence). For the CDR3, the DNA is TGTGCCAGCAGCTTACTGAATGGGCTAGCGGTGGTCTACAATGAGCAGTTCTTC. Its translation is CASSLLNGLAVVYNEQFF.

The chain carries TRBV5-5 and TRBJ1-1; D gene ambiguous. The CDR3 is made up of 15 amino acids. The V and J ends lost 2 bases and 0 bases respectively, with 11 bases between them. Germline V gives CDR1 SGHKS, CDR2 YYEKEE (reference sequence). The CDR3 spells CASSLSPFMNTEAFF. As DNA, the CDR3 is TGTGCCAGCAGCTTAAGTCCATTTATGAACACTGAAGCTTTCTTT.

CDR3 sequence (DNA): TGTGCCAGCAGTGAGGGGACAGGAGTGCCCTACGAGCAGTACTTC. This translates into CASSEGTGVPYEQYF. The chain is built from TRBV6-1 and TRBJ2-7, with 8 positions matching TRBD1. The CDR3 sequence is 15 residues long. Per germline, CDR1 MNHNS and CDR2 SASEGT. The V and J ends lost 3 bases and 2 bases, in that order; junction bases with no gene match: 6.

The V call is TRBV3-1, the J call TRBJ2-7, with 7 bases that match TRBD2. Trimming took 0 bases from V and 3 from J; bases not matched to a gene: 5. Germline-derived CDR1 and CDR2 are LGHDT and YNNKEL (reference sequence). The CDR3 covers 15 residues. CDR3 protein: CASSQDLGLRYEQYF. CDR3 nucleotide sequence: TGTGCCAGCAGCCAAGATTTGGGACTACGCTACGAGCAGTACTTC.

Of note for this clonotype: The junction does not match germline at one end; this may be a read error. The chain links TRBV4-1 to TRBJ1-5, with 8 bases that match TRBD1. Germline V gene lookup returns CDR1 MGHRA and CDR2 YSYEKL. This CDR3 is 15 amino acids long. The CDR3 loop is CAGSPTQGGNQPQHF. For the CDR3, the DNA is TGCGCCGGCAGCCCTACACAGGGGGGCAATCAGCCCCAGCATTTT.

The chain combines TRBV6-1 with TRBJ1-4, with 7 bases identical to TRBD1. The CDR3 has 15 residues. The V gene's germline CDR1 is MNHNS and CDR2 SASEGT. Unmatched junction bases numbered 4, after V lost 3 bases and J lost 3 bases. CDR3 DNA sequence: TGTGCCAGCAGTGACGACAGGGCTGCTAATGAAAAACTGTTTTTT. The encoded protein is CASSDDRAANEKLFF.

This clonotype was counted between two and nine times. V is TRBV3-1 and J is TRBJ1-2, with a weak D call TRBD1 (5 bases). V was trimmed by 4 bases and J by 0 bases, leaving 12 bases between them. The CDR3 spans 15 residues. CDR1 is LGHDT and CDR2 is YNNKEL in the germline V gene (reference sequence). CDR3 nucleotides: TGTGCCAGCAGCCCACCGACAGTTGCTAACTATGGCTACACCTTC. Its translation: CASSPPTVANYGYTF.